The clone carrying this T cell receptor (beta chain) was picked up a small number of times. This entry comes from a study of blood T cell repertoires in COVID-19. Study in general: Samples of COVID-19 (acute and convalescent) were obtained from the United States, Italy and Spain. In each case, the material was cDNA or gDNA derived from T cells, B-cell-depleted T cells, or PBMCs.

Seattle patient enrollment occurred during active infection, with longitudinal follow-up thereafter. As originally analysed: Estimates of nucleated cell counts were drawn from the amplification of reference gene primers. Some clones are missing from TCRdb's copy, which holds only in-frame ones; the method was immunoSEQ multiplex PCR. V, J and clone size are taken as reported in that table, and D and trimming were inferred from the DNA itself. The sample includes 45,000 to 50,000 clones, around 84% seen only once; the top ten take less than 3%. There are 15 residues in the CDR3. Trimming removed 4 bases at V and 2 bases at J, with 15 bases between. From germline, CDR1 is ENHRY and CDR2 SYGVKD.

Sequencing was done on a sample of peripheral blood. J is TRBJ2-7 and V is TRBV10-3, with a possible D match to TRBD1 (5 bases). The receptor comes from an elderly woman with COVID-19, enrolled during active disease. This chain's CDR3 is CAISVDIPITYEQYF. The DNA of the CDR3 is TGTGCCATCAGTGTGGACATACCTATTACCTACGAGCAGTACTTC.